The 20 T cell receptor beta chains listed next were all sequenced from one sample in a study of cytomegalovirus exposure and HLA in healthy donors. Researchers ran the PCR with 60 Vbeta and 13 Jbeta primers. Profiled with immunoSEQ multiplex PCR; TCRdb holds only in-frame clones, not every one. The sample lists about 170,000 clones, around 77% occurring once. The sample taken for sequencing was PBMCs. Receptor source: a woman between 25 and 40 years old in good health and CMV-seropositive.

CDR3 coding DNA: TGTGCCAGCAGCGAACAACCCAATCAGCCCCAGCATTTT. Protein sequence: CASSEQPNQPQHF. The rearrangement uses TRBV7-2 and TRBJ1-5; D unclear. V lost 5 bases and J lost 3, with 8 bases in between. Germline V gene data show CDR1 as SGHTA and CDR2 as FQGNSA. CDR3 length: 13 residues.

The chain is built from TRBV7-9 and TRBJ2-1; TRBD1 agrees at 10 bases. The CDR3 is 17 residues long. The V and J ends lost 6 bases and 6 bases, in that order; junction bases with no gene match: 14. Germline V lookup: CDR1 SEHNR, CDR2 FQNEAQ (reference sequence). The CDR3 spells CASSPILSGTGVNEQFF. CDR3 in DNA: TGTGCCAGCAGTCCTATCCTGTCCGGGACAGGGGTCAATGAGCAGTTCTTC.

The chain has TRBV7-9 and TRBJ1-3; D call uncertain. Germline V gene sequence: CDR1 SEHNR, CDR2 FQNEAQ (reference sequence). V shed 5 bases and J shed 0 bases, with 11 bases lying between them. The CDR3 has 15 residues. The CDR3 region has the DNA TGTGCCAGCAGCCCCGCCGCGTACTCTGGAAACACCATATATTTT. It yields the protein CASSPAAYSGNTIYF.

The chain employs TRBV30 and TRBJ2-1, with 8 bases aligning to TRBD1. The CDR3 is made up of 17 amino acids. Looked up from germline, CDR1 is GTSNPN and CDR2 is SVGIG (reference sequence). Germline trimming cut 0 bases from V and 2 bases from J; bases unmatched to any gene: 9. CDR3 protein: CAWSVIPRTGPYNEQFF. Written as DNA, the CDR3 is TGTGCCTGGAGTGTAATCCCCCGGACAGGGCCCTACAATGAGCAGTTCTTC.

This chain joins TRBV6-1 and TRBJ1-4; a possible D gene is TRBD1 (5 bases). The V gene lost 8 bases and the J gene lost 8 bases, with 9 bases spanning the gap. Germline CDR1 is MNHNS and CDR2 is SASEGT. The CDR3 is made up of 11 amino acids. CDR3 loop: CASLKGEKLFF. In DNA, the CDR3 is TGTGCCAGCCTAAAGGGGGAAAAACTGTTTTTT.

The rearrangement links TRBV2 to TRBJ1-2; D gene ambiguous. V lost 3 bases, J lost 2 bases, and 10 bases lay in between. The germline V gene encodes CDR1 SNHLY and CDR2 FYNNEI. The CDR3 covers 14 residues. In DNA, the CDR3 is TGTGCCAGCAGTGAGAGGGCGTTCAACTATGGCTACACCTTC. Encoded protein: CASSERAFNYGYTF.

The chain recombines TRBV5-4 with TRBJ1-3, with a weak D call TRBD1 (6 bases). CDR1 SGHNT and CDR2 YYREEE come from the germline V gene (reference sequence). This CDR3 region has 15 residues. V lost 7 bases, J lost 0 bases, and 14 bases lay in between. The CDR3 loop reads CASAEGGASGNTIYF. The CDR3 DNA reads TGTGCCAGCGCCGAGGGGGGGGCCTCTGGAAACACCATATATTTT.

CDR3 sequence reads: CASSQVRGQETQYF. As DNA, the CDR3 is TGCGCCAGCAGCCAAGTCAGGGGCCAAGAGACCCAGTACTTC. This sequence joins TRBV4-3 and TRBJ2-5, with D perhaps TRBD1 (6 bases). The CDR3 spans 14 residues. The germline CDR1 and CDR2 sequences are LGHNA and YSLEER. Trimming pared 1 base from V and 1 base from J, leaving 7 bases between.

In DNA, the CDR3 is TGTGCCAGCAGATTGACAGGGGGTTTGGGCTATGGCTACACCTTC. Translated: CASRLTGGLGYGYTF. V and J are TRBV11-2 and TRBJ1-2; TRBD1 matches at 9 bases. CDR3 length equals 15 residues. CDR1 is SGHAT and CDR2 is FQNNGV in the germline V gene. Unmatched junction bases numbered 9, after V lost 6 bases and J lost 4 bases.

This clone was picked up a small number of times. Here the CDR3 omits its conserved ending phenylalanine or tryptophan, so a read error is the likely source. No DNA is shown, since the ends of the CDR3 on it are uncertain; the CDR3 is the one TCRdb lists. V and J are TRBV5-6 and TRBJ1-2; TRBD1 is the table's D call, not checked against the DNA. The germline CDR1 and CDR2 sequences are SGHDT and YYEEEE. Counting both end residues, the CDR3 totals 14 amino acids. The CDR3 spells CASSFLNRQVETFY.

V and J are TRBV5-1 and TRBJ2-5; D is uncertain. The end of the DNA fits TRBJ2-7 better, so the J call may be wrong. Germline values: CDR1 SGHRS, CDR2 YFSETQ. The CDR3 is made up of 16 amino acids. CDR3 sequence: CASSLGQADVTYEQYF. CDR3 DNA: TGCGCCAGCAGCTTGGGGCAGGCCGACGTAACCTACGAGCAGTACTTC.

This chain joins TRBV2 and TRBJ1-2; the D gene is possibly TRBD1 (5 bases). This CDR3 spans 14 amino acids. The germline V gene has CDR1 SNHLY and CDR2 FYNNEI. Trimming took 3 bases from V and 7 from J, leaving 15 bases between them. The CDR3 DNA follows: TGTGCCAGCAGTGACTCGGCAGGGTGGGGTGGCTACACCTTC. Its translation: CASSDSAGWGGYTF.

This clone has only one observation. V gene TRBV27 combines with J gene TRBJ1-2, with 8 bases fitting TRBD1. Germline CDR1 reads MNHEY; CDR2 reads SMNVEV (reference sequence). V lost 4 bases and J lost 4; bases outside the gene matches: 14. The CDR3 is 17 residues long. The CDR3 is CASSSTDLRGQGYGYTF. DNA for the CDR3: TGTGCCAGCAGTTCCACAGATCTCAGGGGGCAAGGCTATGGCTACACCTTC.

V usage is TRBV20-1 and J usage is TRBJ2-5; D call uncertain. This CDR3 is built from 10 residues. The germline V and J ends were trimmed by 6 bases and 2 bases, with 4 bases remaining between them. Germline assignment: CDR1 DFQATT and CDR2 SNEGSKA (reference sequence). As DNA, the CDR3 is TGCAGTGCACTGCAAGAGACCCAGTACTTC. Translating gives CSALQETQYF.

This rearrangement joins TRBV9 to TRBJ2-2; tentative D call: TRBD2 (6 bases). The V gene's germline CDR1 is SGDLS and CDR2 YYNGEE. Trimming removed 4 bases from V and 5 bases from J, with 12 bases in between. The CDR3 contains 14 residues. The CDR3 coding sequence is TGTGCCAGCAGCAAAGGGACTTCAACCGGGGAGCTGTTTTTT. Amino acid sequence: CASSKGTSTGELFF. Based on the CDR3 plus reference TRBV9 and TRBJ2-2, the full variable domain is DSGVTQTPKHLITATGQRVTLRCSPRSGDLSVYWYQQSLDQGLQFLIQYYNGEERAKGNILERFSAQQFPDLHSELNLSSLELGDSALYFCASSKGTSTGELFFGEGSRLTVL.

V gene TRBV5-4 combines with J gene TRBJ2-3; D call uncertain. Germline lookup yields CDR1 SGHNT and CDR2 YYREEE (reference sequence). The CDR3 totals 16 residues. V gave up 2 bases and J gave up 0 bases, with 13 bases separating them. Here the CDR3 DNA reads TGTGCCAGCAGCTTTCGTCCGGTCGGGAGCACAGATACGCAGTATTTT. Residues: CASSFRPVGSTDTQYF.

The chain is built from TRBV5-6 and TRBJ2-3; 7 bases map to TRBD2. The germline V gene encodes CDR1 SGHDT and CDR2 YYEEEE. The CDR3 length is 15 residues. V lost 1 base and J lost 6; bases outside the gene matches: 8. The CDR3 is CASSLTSSGRDTQYF. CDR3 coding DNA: TGTGCCAGCAGCTTGACGAGTTCCGGGAGGGATACGCAGTATTTT. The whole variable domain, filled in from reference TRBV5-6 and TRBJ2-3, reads DAGVTQSPTHLIKTRGQQVTLRCSPKSGHDTVSWYQQALGQGPQFIFQYYEEEERQRGNFPDRFSGHQFPNYSSELNVNALLLGDSALYLCASSLTSSGRDTQYFGPGTRLTVL.

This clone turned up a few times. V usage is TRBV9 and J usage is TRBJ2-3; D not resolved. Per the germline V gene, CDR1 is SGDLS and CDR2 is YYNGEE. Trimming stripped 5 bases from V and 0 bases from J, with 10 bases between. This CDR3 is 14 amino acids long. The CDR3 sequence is CASRMPGSTDTQYF. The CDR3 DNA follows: TGTGCCAGCAGGATGCCCGGGAGCACAGATACGCAGTATTTT.

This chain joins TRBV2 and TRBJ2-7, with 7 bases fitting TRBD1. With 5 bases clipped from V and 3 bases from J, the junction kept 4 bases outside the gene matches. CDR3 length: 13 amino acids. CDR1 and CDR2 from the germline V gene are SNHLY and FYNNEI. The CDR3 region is CASSIQGNYEQYF. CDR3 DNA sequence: TGTGCCAGCAGTATACAGGGGAACTACGAGCAGTACTTC.

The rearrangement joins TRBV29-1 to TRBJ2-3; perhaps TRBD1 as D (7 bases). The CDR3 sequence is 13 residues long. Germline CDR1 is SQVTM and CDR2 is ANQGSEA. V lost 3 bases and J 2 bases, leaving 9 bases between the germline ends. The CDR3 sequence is CSVDRGATDTQYF. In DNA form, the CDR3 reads TGCAGCGTTGACAGGGGGGCCACAGATACGCAGTATTTT.